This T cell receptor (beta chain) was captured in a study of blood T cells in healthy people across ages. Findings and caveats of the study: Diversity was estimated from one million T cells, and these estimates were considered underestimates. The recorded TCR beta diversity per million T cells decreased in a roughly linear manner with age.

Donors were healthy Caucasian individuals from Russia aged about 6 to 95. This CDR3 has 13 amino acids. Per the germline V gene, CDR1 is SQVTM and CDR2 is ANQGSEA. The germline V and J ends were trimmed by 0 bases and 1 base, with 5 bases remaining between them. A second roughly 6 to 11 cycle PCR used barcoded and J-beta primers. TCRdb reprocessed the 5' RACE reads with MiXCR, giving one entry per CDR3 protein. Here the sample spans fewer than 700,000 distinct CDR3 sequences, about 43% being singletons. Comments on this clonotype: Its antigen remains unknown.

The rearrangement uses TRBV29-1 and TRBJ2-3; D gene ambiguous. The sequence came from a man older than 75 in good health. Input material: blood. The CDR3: CSVEEAGTDTQYF. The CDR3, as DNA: TGCAGCGTTGAAGAGGCGGGCACAGATACGCAGTATTTT.